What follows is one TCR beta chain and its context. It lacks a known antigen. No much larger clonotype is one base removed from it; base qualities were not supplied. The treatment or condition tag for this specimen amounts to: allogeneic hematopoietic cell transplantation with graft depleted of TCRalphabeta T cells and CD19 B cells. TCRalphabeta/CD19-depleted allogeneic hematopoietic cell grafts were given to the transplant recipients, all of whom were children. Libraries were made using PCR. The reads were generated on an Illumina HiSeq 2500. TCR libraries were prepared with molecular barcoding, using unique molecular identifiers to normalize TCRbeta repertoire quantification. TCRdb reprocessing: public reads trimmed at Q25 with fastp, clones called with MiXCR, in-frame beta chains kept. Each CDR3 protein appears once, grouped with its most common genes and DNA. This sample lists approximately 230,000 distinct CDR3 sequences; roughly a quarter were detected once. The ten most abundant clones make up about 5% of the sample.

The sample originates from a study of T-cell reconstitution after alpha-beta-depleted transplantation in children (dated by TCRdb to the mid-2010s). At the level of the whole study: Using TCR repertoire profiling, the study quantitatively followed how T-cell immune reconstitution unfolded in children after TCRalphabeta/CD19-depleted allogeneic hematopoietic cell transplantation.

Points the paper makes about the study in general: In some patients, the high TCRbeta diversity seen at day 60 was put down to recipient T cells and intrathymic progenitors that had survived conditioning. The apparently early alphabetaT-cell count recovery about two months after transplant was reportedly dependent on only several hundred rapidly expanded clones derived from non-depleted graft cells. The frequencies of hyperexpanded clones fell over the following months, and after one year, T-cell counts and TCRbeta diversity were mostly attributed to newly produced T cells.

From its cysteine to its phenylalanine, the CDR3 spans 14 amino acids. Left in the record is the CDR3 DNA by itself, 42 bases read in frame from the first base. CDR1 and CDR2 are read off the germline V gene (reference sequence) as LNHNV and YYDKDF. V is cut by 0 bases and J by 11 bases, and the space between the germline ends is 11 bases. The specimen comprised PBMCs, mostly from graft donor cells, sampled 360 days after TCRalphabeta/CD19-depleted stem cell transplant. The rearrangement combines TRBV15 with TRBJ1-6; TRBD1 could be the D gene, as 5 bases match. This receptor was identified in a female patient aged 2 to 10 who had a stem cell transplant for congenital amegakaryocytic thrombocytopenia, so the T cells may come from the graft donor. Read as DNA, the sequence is TGTGCCACCAGCAGAGATCAGGGCGGGCCACCCCTCCACTTT. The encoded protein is CATSRDQGGPPLHF.